Below are 25 T cell receptor beta chains sequenced from a single sample in a study of identical twins. TCRdb passed the 5' RACE reads through MiXCR, listing each CDR3 protein once. The table records some 500,000 distinct CDR3 sequences, roughly an eighth of them present only once. The same data also went into a second study, on yellow fever vaccine responses in identical twins.

The specimen was CD4+ T cells sorted from blood. The receptors shown here come from a woman in her late teens or twenties in good health.

The sample holds a few counts of this clonotype. The J gene is TRBJ2-5, the V gene TRBV2; D call uncertain. CDR1 and CDR2 (germline): SNHLY, FYNNEI. With 6 bases removed from V and 5 bases from J, the gap between germline ends came to 13 bases. CDR3 size: 13 residues. The CDR3 coding sequence is TGTGCCAGCAGATCCGATCTCAGGGAGACCCAGTACTTC. As protein: CASRSDLRETQYF.

The chain combines TRBV7-8 with TRBJ2-3; 9 positions match TRBD2. CDR1 SGHVS and CDR2 FQNEAQ come from the germline V gene. The trim removed 5 bases at V and 0 bases at J, leaving 6 bases unmatched. The CDR3 has 16 amino acids. The CDR3 nucleotides read TGTGCCAGCAGCCTTAGCGGGGGATTTAGCACAGATACGCAGTATTTT. The encoded protein is CASSLSGGFSTDTQYF. Using reference TRBV7-8 and TRBJ2-3 for the parts outside the CDR3, the full variable domain is GAGVSQSPRYKVAKRGQDVALRCDPISGHVSLFWYQQALGQGPEFLTYFQNEAQLDKSGLPSDRFFAERPEGSVSTLKIQRTQQEDSAVYLCASSLSGGFSTDTQYFGPGTRLTVL.

This clonotype was recorded a few times. The rearrangement joins TRBV18 to TRBJ2-2; no clear D gene. The CDR3 consists of 15 residues. Germline CDR1 KGHSH, CDR2 LQKENI. V gave up 3 bases and J gave up 1 base, with 9 bases separating them. The DNA for the CDR3 is TGTGCCAGCTCACCGATGGGCCAGAACACCGGGGAGCTGTTTTTT. The encoded protein is CASSPMGQNTGELFF.

This clonotype was counted only a few times. The gene calls are TRBV6-1 and TRBJ2-6; tentative D call: TRBD1 (5 bases). The CDR3 is made up of 14 amino acids. V lost 6 bases to trimming and J lost 3 bases, with 9 bases between them. CDR1 MNHNS and CDR2 SASEGT come from the germline V gene. The CDR3 nucleotides read TGTGCCAGCAGACCCAGGGTTGGGGCCAACGTCCTGACTTTC. This codes for CASRPRVGANVLTF.

The genes are TRBV21-1 and TRBJ1-2; the table's D call of TRBD1 was not tested on the DNA. TRBV21-1 is a pseudogene segment. This CDR3 has 19 residues. DNA for the CDR3: TGTGCCAGCAGCAAAGTTGAGACAGGGGTTGTAGTTATTATCTATGGCTACACCTTC. This translates into CASSKVETGVVVIIYGYTF.

There are a few counts of this clonotype. This chain links TRBV4-2 with TRBJ2-2, with 9 bases identical to TRBD2. Germline values: CDR1 LGHNA, CDR2 YNFKEQ. This CDR3 region has 14 residues. V shed 0 bases and J 10 bases; nucleotides not matched to a gene: 3. CDR3 amino acids: CASSQELAGVELFF. CDR3 nucleotide sequence: TGTGCCAGCAGCCAAGAGTTAGCGGGAGTGGAGCTGTTTTTT.

About this clonotype itself: The CDR3 does not close with the conserved phenylalanine or tryptophan, likely indicating a read error. The rearrangement joins TRBV7-6 to TRBJ2-1; the D gene is possibly TRBD2 (5 bases). This CDR3 spans 16 amino acids. The V end lost 5 bases, the J end lost 7 bases, and 21 bases lay between the germline ends. Germline CDR1 SGHVS, CDR2 FNYEAQ. The CDR3 region is CASSPSGAAEPNEQFS. CDR3 coding DNA: TGTGCCAGCAGCCCCAGCGGCGCAGCGGAGCCAAATGAGCAGTTCTCC.

This sequence joins TRBV2 and TRBJ2-7; 10 bases agree with TRBD1. Per germline, CDR1 SNHLY and CDR2 FYNNEI. This CDR3 contains 15 residues. Trimming at V came to 5 bases and at J to 2 bases, leaving 6 bases not matched to a gene. The CDR3 sequence: CASSPTGTGAYEQYF. CDR3 in DNA: TGTGCCAGCAGTCCTACCGGGACAGGGGCCTACGAGCAGTACTTC.

The V gene is TRBV24-1, the J gene TRBJ2-5, with TRBD2 identical over 12 bases. This CDR3 contains 17 residues. The germline V gene has CDR1 KGHDR and CDR2 SFDVKD. The junction had 10 bases not matched to a gene; V was cut back by 5 bases and J by 4 bases. As DNA, the CDR3 is TGTGCCACCAGTGGTCTAGCGGGAGGGACCTCCGGAGAGACCCAGTACTTC. It is translated as CATSGLAGGTSGETQYF.

The table lists this clonotype with a few counts. The rearrangement joins TRBV4-3 to TRBJ2-3; 11 bases align to TRBD2. Trimming removed 3 bases from V and 9 bases from J; junction bases left unmatched: 5. The CDR3 runs 14 residues. CDR1 is LGHNA and CDR2 is YSLEER in the germline V gene. The CDR3 spells CASSHPGTSGTQYF. CDR3 in DNA: TGCGCCAGCAGCCACCCGGGGACTAGCGGAACGCAGTATTTT.

This clonotype was recorded a few times. The rearrangement links TRBV7-9 to TRBJ1-2; 7 bases line up with TRBD1. This CDR3 has 15 amino acids. Trimming cost V 5 bases and J 1 base; bases outside gene matches: 7. CDR1 and CDR2 from the germline V gene are SEHNR and FQNEAQ (reference sequence). The CDR3 spells CASSSPTGSNYGYTF. In DNA, the CDR3 is TGTGCCAGCAGCAGCCCGACAGGGAGTAACTATGGCTACACCTTC.

This clonotype was counted a few times. The genes are TRBV12-3 or TRBV12-4 and TRBJ2-7, with D perhaps matching TRBD1 (6 bases). V dropped 1 base and J dropped 0 bases, with 10 bases sitting between them. The CDR3 runs to 15 residues. The CDR3 is CASSLDGTSSYEQYF. The CDR3 DNA follows: TGTGCCAGCAGTTTAGACGGGACAAGCTCCTACGAGCAGTACTTC.

In its sample, this clonotype was seen many times. The chain recombines TRBV5-1 with TRBJ1-2; D gene unclear. Germline V CDR1 and CDR2: SGHRS, YFSETQ. This CDR3 region has 11 residues. Between the trimmed V and J ends, which lost 4 bases and 8 bases, there was a span of 9 bases. The CDR3 reads CASSDLGGYTF. DNA of the CDR3: TGCGCCAGCAGCGACCTTGGAGGCTACACCTTC.

The chain is built from TRBV5-6 and TRBJ1-4, with D hard to call. This CDR3 is built from 12 residues. In germline, CDR1 is SGHDT, CDR2 YYEEEE. The germline V and J ends were trimmed by 4 bases and 8 bases, with 9 bases remaining between them. The CDR3 is CASSRSWEKLFF. The CDR3 DNA reads TGTGCCAGCAGCCGAAGTTGGGAAAAACTGTTTTTT.

The J gene is TRBJ1-4, the V gene TRBV30, with D hard to call. Trimming removed 0 bases from V and 8 bases from J, with 13 bases in between. The CDR3 spans 14 residues. Germline V lookup: CDR1 GTSNPN, CDR2 SVGIG (reference sequence). The CDR3 here is CAWSVVSFQEKLFF. The DNA for the CDR3 is TGTGCCTGGAGTGTTGTCAGTTTCCAAGAAAAACTGTTTTTT. The complete variable domain, with remaining parts taken from reference TRBV30 and TRBJ1-4, reads SQTIHQWPATLVQPVGSPLSLECTVEGTSNPNLYWYRQAAGRGLQLLFYSVGIGQISSEVPQNLSASRPQDRQFILSSKKLLLSDSGFYLCAWSVVSFQEKLFFGSGTQLSVL.

J is TRBJ2-2 and V is TRBV24-1; 9 positions agree with TRBD2. CDR1 and CDR2 (germline): KGHDR, SFDVKD. With V trimmed by 0 bases and J by 5 bases, 3 bases remained unmatched. This CDR3 region has 16 residues. The CDR3 DNA sequence: TGTGCCACCAGTGATTTGCGCCTAGCGGGGACCGGGGAGCTGTTTTTT. Encoded protein: CATSDLRLAGTGELFF.

This clonotype has a count of ten or more. The chain has TRBV6-5 and TRBJ2-1, with TRBD2 matching 11 bases. The CDR3 contains 15 residues. Germline V lookup: CDR1 MNHEY, CDR2 SVGAGI. J gave up 3 bases and V 4 bases, and 2 bases lay outside the gene matches. CDR3 nucleotides: TGTGCCAGCAGTTTGGGACTAGCGGACTACAATGAGCAGTTCTTC. This codes for CASSLGLADYNEQFF.

The CDR3 loop reads CASAPSGEATDTQYF. The CDR3, as DNA: TGTGCCAGCGCCCCGAGCGGCGAAGCCACAGATACGCAGTATTTT. V usage is TRBV11-3 and J usage is TRBJ2-3; maybe TRBD2 (5 bases). The CDR3 length is 15 residues. CDR1 and CDR2 (germline): SGHNT, YENEEA. V lost 8 bases to trimming and J lost 2 bases, with 17 bases between them.

The chain is built from TRBV19 and TRBJ1-5; D gene ambiguous. With 3 bases removed from V and 0 bases from J, the gap between germline ends came to 9 bases. CDR3 length: 15 amino acids. CDR1 LNHDA and CDR2 SQIVND come from the germline V gene (reference sequence). CDR3 protein: CASSIRRGSNQPQHF. CDR3 coding DNA: TGTGCCAGTAGTATCAGACGGGGTAGCAATCAGCCCCAGCATTTT.

This clonotype was observed at least ten times. The chain couples TRBV6-1 to TRBJ2-2, with TRBD2 identical over 10 bases. The CDR3 is 16 residues long. V trimming: 2 bases; J trimming: 4 bases; junction bases outside the gene matches: 4. The germline gives CDR1 MNHNS, CDR2 SASEGT. CDR3 loop: CASSEWVAGGTGELFF. CDR3 bases: TGTGCCAGCAGTGAATGGGTAGCGGGGGGCACCGGGGAGCTGTTTTTT.

The table lists this clonotype with many counts. The V call is TRBV7-2, the J call TRBJ2-2; 7 nucleotides agree with TRBD1. The CDR3 totals 16 residues. Germline trimming cut 1 base from V and 0 bases from J; bases unmatched to any gene: 2. The germline V gene has CDR1 SGHTA and CDR2 FQGNSA. The DNA for the CDR3 is TGTGCCAGCAGCTTAGTCGGGACAGCGAACACCGGGGAGCTGTTTTTT. It specifies CASSLVGTANTGELFF. Full variable domain (outside the CDR3, taken from reference TRBV7-2 and TRBJ2-2): GAGVSQSPSNKVTEKGKDVELRCDPISGHTALYWYRQSLGQGLEFLIYFQGNSAPDKSGLPSDRFSAERTGGSVSTLTIQRTQQEDSAVYLCASSLVGTANTGELFFGEGSRLTVL.

V is TRBV7-2 and J is TRBJ1-6; D ambiguous. This CDR3 region has 15 residues. V dropped 4 bases and J dropped 7 bases, with 14 bases sitting between them. Per germline, CDR1 SGHTA and CDR2 FQGNSA. In DNA form, the CDR3 reads TGTGCCAGCAGCTCGAGTCGCTCGGCGAATTCACCCCTCCACTTT. As protein: CASSSSRSANSPLHF.

This clonotype was seen only a few times. This chain uses TRBV5-1 with TRBJ1-2; 8 bases fit TRBD1. Germline V gene lookup returns CDR1 SGHRS and CDR2 YFSETQ. The ends lost 0 bases at V and 9 bases at J; junction bases unmatched: 7. The length of the CDR3 is 14 residues. DNA for the CDR3: TGCGCCAGCAGCTTGGGGACAGGGTCGATTAGCTACACCTTC. As protein: CASSLGTGSISYTF.

This chain connects TRBV5-5 to TRBJ2-1; TRBD1 matches 9 bases. Trimming cost V 3 bases and J 15 bases; bases outside gene matches: 7. The CDR3 runs 12 residues. Germline V gives CDR1 SGHKS, CDR2 YYEKEE (reference sequence). The CDR3 sequence: CASSSGQGSTFF. The CDR3 DNA sequence: TGTGCCAGCAGCTCAGGACAGGGGAGTACGTTCTTC. Looking up the rest from reference TRBV5-5 and TRBJ2-1 gives the full variable domain: DAGVTQSPTHLIKTRGQQVTLRCSPISGHKSVSWYQQVLGQGPQFIFQYYEKEERGRGNFPDRFSARQFPNYSSELNVNALLLGDSALYLCASSSGQGSTFFGPGTRLTVL.

This clonotype was seen many times. V and J are TRBV7-9 and TRBJ2-3, with D unclear. The CDR3 spans 14 residues. Germline loops: CDR1 SEHNR, CDR2 FQNEAQ (reference sequence). V was clipped by 9 bases and J by 2 bases, with 15 bases between them. CDR3: CARSGGSITDTQYF. DNA of the CDR3: TGTGCCAGGTCAGGCGGCAGCATCACAGATACGCAGTATTTT.